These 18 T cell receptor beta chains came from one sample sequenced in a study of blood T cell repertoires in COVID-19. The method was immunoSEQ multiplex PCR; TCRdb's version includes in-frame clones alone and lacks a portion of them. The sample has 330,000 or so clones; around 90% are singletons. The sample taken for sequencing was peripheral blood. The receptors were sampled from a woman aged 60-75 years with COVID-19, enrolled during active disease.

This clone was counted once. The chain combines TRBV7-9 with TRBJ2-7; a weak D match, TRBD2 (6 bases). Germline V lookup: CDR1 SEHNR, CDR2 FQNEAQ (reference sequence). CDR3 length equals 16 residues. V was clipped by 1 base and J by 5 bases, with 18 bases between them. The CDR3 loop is CASSLVGGGEDDEQYF. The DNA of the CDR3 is TGTGCCAGCAGCTTAGTCGGCGGCGGGGAGGACGACGAGCAGTACTTC.

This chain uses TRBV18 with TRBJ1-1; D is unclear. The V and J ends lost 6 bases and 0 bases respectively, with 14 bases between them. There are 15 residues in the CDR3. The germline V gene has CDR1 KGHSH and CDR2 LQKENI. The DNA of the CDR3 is TGTGCCAGCTCGCTATTGGTGGCGGTGAACACTGAAGCTTTCTTT. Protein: CASSLLVAVNTEAFF.

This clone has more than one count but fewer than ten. In DNA form, the CDR3 reads TGCAGTGCTAGTCTGTTAGCGGGGGGACCCACAGATACGCAGTATTTT. The encoded protein is CSASLLAGGPTDTQYF. The V call is TRBV20-1, the J call TRBJ2-3; 10 bases are shared with TRBD2. CDR3 length equals 16 residues. CDR1 and CDR2 (germline): DFQATT, SNEGSKA (reference sequence). V was pared by 3 bases and J by 2 bases, with 8 bases of the junction left unmatched.

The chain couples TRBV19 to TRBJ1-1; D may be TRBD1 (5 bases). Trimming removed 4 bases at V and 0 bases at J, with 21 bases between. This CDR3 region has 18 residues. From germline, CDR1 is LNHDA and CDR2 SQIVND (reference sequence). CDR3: CASSRLGGRIELNTEAFF. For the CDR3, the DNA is TGTGCCAGTAGTAGGCTGGGGGGACGGATAGAATTGAACACTGAAGCTTTCTTT.

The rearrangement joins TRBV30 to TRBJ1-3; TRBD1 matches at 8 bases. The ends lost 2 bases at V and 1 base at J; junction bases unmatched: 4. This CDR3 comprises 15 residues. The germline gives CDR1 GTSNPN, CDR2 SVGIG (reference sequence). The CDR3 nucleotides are TGTGCCTGGAGTAATGACAGGGGTTCTGGAAACACCATATATTTT. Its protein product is CAWSNDRGSGNTIYF.

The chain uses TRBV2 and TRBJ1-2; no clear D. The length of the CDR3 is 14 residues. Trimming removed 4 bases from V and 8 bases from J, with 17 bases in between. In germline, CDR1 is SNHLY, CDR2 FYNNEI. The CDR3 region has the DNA TGTGCCAGCAGTGTGGAGGCGGCCTATAAAGGCTACACCTTC. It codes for CASSVEAAYKGYTF.

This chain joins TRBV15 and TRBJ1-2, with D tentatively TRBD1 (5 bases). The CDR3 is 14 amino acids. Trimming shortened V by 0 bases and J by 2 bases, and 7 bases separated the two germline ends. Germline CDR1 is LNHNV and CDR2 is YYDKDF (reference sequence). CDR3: CATSREKGNYGYTF. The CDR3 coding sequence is TGTGCCACCAGCAGAGAGAAGGGGAACTATGGCTACACCTTC. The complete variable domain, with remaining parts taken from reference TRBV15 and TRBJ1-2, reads DAMVIQNPRYQVTQFGKPVTLSCSQTLNHNVMYWYQQKSSQAPKLLFHYYDKDFNNEADTPDNFQSRRPNTSFCFLDIRSPGLGDTAMYLCATSREKGNYGYTFGSGTRLTVV.

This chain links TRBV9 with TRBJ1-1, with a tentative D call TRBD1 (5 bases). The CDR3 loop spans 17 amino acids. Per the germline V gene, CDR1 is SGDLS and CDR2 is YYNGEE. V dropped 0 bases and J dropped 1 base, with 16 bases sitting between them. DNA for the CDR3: TGTGCCAGCAGCGTAGCAGATCGGGGGGTGACGAACACTGAAGCTTTCTTT. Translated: CASSVADRGVTNTEAFF.

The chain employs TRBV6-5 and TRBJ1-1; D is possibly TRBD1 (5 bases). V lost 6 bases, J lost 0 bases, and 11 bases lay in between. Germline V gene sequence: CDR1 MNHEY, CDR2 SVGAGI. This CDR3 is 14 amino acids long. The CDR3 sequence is CASRRDFLNTEAFF. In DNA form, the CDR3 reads TGTGCCAGCAGGAGGGACTTCCTGAACACTGAAGCTTTCTTT.

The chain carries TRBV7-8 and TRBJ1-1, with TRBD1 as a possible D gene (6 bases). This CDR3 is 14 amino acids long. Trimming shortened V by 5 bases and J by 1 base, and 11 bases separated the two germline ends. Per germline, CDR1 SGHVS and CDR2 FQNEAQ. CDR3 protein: CASSETTGNTEAFF. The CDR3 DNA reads TGTGCCAGCAGCGAGACGACAGGGAACACTGAAGCTTTCTTT.

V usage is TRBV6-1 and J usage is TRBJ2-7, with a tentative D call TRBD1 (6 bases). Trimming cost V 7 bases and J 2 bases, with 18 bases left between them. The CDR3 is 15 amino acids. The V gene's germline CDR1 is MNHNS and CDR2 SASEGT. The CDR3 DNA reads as TGTGCCAGCACCACGGAACAGGGTAACACCTACGAGCAGTACTTC. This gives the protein CASTTEQGNTYEQYF.

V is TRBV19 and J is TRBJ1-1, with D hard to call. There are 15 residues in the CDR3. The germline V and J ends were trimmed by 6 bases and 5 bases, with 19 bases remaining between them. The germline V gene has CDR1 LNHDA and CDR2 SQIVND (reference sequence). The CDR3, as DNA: TGTGCCAGTAGCAGCGGGCAAAAGCGGGTTACTGAAGCTTTCTTT. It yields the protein CASSSGQKRVTEAFF.

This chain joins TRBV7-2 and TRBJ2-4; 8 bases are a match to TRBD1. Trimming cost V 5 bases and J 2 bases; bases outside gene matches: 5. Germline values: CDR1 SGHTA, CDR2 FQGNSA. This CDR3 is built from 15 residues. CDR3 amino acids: CASSMDRVPKNIQYF. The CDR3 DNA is TGTGCCAGCAGCATGGACAGGGTTCCCAAAAACATTCAGTACTTC.

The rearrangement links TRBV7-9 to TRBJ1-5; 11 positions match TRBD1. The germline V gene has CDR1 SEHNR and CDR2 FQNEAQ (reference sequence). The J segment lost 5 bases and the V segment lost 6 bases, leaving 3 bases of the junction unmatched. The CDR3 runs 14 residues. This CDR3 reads CASSGTGGDQPQHF. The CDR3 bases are TGTGCCAGCAGTGGGACAGGGGGAGATCAGCCCCAGCATTTT.

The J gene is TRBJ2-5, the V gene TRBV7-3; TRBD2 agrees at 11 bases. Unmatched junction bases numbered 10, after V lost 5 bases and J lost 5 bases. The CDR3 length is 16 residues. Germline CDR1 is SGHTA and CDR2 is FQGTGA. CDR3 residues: CASSPGSGGVLETQYF. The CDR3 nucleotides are TGTGCCAGCAGCCCAGGTAGCGGGGGGGTCTTGGAGACCCAGTACTTC.

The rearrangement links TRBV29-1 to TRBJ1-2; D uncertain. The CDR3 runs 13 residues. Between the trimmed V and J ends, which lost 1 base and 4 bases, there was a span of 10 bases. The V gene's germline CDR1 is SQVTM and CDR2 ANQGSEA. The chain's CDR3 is CSVEGGEAYGYTF. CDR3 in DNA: TGCAGCGTTGAAGGGGGAGAGGCCTATGGCTACACCTTC.

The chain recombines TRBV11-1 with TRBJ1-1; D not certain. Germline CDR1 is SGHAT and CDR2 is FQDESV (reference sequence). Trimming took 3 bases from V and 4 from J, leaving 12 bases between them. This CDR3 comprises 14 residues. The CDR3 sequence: CASSFQAPPTEAFF. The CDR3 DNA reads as TGTGCCAGCAGCTTTCAGGCGCCACCCACTGAAGCTTTCTTT.

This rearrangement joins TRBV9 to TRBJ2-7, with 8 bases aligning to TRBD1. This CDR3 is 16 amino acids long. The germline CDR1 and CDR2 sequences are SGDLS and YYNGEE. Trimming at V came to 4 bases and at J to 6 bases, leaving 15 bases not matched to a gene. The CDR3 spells CASSPSRDRNVGEQYF. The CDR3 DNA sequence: TGTGCCAGCAGCCCAAGCCGGGACAGGAATGTAGGCGAGCAGTACTTC.